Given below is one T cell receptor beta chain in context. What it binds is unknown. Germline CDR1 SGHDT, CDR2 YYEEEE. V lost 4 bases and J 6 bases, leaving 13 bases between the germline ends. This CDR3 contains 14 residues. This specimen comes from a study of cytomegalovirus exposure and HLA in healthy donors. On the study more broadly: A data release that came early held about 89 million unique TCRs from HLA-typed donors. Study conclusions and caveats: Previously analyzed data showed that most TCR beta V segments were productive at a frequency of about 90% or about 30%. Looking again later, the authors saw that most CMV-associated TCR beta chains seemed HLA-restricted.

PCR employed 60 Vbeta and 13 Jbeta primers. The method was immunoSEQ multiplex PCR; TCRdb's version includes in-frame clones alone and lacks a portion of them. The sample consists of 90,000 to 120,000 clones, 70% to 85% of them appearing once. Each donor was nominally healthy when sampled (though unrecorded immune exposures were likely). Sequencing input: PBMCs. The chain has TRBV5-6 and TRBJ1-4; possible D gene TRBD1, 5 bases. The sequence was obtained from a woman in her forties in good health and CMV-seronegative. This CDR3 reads CASSRSTGDEKLFF. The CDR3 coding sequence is TGTGCCAGCAGCCGGTCAACGGGGGATGAAAAACTGTTTTTT.